The 27 T cell receptor beta chains listed next were all sequenced from one sample in a study of regulatory T cells in long-lasting Graves disease. Time point: persistent/refractory GD, antithyroid drugs over 5 years with positive TRAb. From PBMCs, RNA was extracted and then used to make the TCR library. Through Arm-PCR of CDR3 regions and iRepertoire HTBI primers, TCR beta libraries were built. TCRdb reanalysed the multiplex PCR reads using MiXCR and keeps one entry per CDR3 protein. Among about 460,000 distinct CDR3 sequences listed, roughly 22% were seen once. This specimen consisted of peripheral blood mononuclear cells (PBMCs), obtained when the disease was refractory, from a patient treated with antithyroid drugs. The receptors stem from a female donor with Graves disease.

This clonotype showed up many times. The chain links TRBV15 to TRBJ2-7; the D gene is possibly TRBD1 (5 bases). Germline-derived CDR1 and CDR2 are LNHNV and YYDKDF (reference sequence). The V gene lost 0 bases and the J gene lost 4 bases, with 13 bases spanning the gap. The CDR3 runs 15 residues. This chain's CDR3 is CATSREKDTMYEQYF. The CDR3 DNA follows: TGTGCCACCAGCAGAGAAAAGGACACTATGTACGAGCAGTACTTC.

The CDR3 loop reads CSALTSGGTYSNIQYF. CDR3 nucleotides: TGCAGTGCTTTGACTAGCGGGGGGACCTACTCAAACATTCAGTACTTC. The gene calls are TRBV20-1 and TRBJ2-4, with TRBD2 matching over 13 bases. Germline trimming cut 5 bases from V and 6 bases from J; bases unmatched to any gene: 10. The CDR3 totals 16 residues. Germline values: CDR1 DFQATT, CDR2 SNEGSKA (reference sequence).

The rearrangement joins TRBV7-2 to TRBJ1-2; D is perhaps TRBD1 (5 bases). Germline CDR1 SGHTA, CDR2 FQGNSA. The CDR3 totals 14 residues. Trimming pared 0 bases from V and 3 bases from J, leaving 8 bases between. The CDR3 bases are TGTGCCAGCAGCTTAGCCAAAGGGGACTATGGCTACACCTTC. Residues: CASSLAKGDYGYTF. Looking up the rest from reference TRBV7-2 and TRBJ1-2 gives the full variable domain: GAGVSQSPSNKVTEKGKDVELRCDPISGHTALYWYRQSLGQGLEFLIYFQGNSAPDKSGLPSDRFSAERTGGSVSTLTIQRTQQEDSAVYLCASSLAKGDYGYTFGSGTRLTVV.

This clonotype was detected a few times. The V and J genes are TRBV5-1 and TRBJ2-7, with TRBD1 matching 10 bases. CDR3 size: 15 residues. Losses at the gene ends were 4 bases for V and 4 bases for J; bases not matched to a gene: 8. Germline V lookup: CDR1 SGHRS, CDR2 YFSETQ. CDR3 residues: CASSPNRGQGYEQYF. Here the CDR3 DNA reads TGCGCCAGCAGCCCTAATCGGGGACAGGGGTACGAGCAGTACTTC.

In its sample, this clonotype was seen a few times. This chain uses TRBV20-1 with TRBJ1-6; 7 positions agree with TRBD1. V was clipped by 6 bases and J by 7 bases; unmatched bases: 6. CDR1 and CDR2 from the germline V gene are DFQATT and SNEGSKA (reference sequence). The CDR3 loop spans 13 amino acids. CDR3 amino acids: CSAPGQPNSPLHF. The CDR3 coding sequence is TGCAGTGCGCCGGGACAGCCAAATTCACCCCTCCACTTT.

This clonotype was counted at least ten times. The chain couples TRBV28 to TRBJ1-6; perhaps TRBD1 as D (5 bases). From germline, CDR1 is MDHEN and CDR2 SYDVKM. CDR3 size: 17 residues. V lost 3 bases to trimming and J lost 9 bases, with 21 bases between them. The CDR3 protein is CASSFSYRTGTSSPLHF. CDR3 DNA: TGTGCCAGCAGTTTCTCCTATCGGACGGGGACTAGTTCACCCCTCCACTTT.

This clonotype was detected many times. The chain uses TRBV28 and TRBJ2-7, with 9 bases fitting TRBD1. Looked up from germline, CDR1 is MDHEN and CDR2 is SYDVKM. This CDR3 contains 14 residues. Trimming removed 5 bases from V and 4 bases from J; junction bases left unmatched: 6. The chain's CDR3 is CASSAPGQGYEQYF. CDR3 nucleotide sequence: TGTGCCAGCAGTGCACCGGGACAGGGTTACGAGCAGTACTTC.

This clonotype appeared many times. The chain combines TRBV24-1 with TRBJ2-5; 8 bases are a match to TRBD1. The CDR3 sequence is 17 residues long. Germline CDR1 and CDR2: KGHDR and SFDVKD. J was trimmed by 2 bases and V by 3 bases; bases with no gene match: 10. CDR3 sequence reads: CATSDVGQGRSQETQYF. The CDR3, as DNA: TGTGCCACCAGTGATGTCGGACAGGGACGGTCGCAAGAGACCCAGTACTTC.

This clonotype has a count of ten or more. The chain uses TRBV7-2 and TRBJ2-7; D gene ambiguous. The CDR3 loop spans 13 amino acids. Germline values: CDR1 SGHTA, CDR2 FQGNSA. V dropped 1 base and J dropped 4 bases, with 8 bases sitting between them. The CDR3: CASSLGSPYEQYF. CDR3 bases: TGTGCCAGCAGCTTAGGATCCCCATACGAGCAGTACTTC.

In its sample, this clonotype was seen a few times. This chain joins TRBV28 and TRBJ2-2; D is uncertain. The CDR3 runs to 14 residues. Per germline, CDR1 MDHEN and CDR2 SYDVKM. Trimming left V 6 bases short and J 1 base short, with 9 bases between. The CDR3 coding sequence is TGTGCCAGCAGCCCAGAGGAGAACACCGGGGAGCTGTTTTTT. Its protein product is CASSPEENTGELFF.

This clonotype was seen many times. The chain combines TRBV3-1 with TRBJ1-2; 7 bases match TRBD1. The CDR3 runs to 14 residues. Unmatched junction bases numbered 4, after V lost 3 bases and J lost 3 bases. Germline loops: CDR1 LGHDT, CDR2 YNNKEL (reference sequence). The CDR3 DNA reads as TGTGCCAGCAGCCATACCGGGACAGACTATGGCTACACCTTC. Translated, it gives CASSHTGTDYGYTF. The variable domain in full, completed from reference TRBV3-1 and TRBJ1-2, reads DTAVSQTPKYLVTQMGNDKSIKCEQNLGHDTMYWYKQDSKKFLKIMFSYNNKELIINETVPNRFSPKSPDKAHLNLHINSLELGDSAVYFCASSHTGTDYGYTFGSGTRLTVV.

This clonotype was observed many times. This chain connects TRBV11-2 to TRBJ2-2; D perhaps matches TRBD2 (5 bases). The V end was cut by 5 bases, the J end by 2 bases, with 12 bases between. Looked up from germline, CDR1 is SGHAT and CDR2 is FQNNGV. The CDR3 extends over 15 amino acids. CDR3 amino acids: CASSAPSFNTGELFF. CDR3 DNA sequence: TGTGCCAGCAGCGCACCTAGCTTCAACACCGGGGAGCTGTTTTTT.

This clonotype appeared many times. V gene TRBV2 combines with J gene TRBJ2-5; 7 bases align to TRBD2. Germline CDR1 is SNHLY and CDR2 is FYNNEI. The CDR3 runs 15 residues. The ends lost 7 bases at V and 1 base at J; junction bases unmatched: 9. CDR3 nucleotide sequence: TGTGCCAGCACCTCGTGGGGGGGAGGCCAAGAGACCCAGTACTTC. Amino acids: CASTSWGGGQETQYF.

Ten or more counts support this clonotype. The chain is built from TRBV20-1 and TRBJ1-1; D ambiguous. CDR3 size: 13 residues. Trimming pared 1 base from V and 4 bases from J, leaving 10 bases between. Germline V CDR1 and CDR2: DFQATT, SNEGSKA (reference sequence). In DNA, the CDR3 is TGCAGTGCTAGAGGGGCCTATACCACTGAAGCTTTCTTT. Translated: CSARGAYTTEAFF.

This clonotype was detected ten times or more. The genes are TRBV12-3 or TRBV12-4 and TRBJ2-5; 8 nucleotides align to TRBD1. The CDR3 has 14 residues. Losses at the gene ends were 5 bases for V and 1 base for J; bases not matched to a gene: 3. CDR3 sequence: CASSTTGVQETQYF. The DNA for the CDR3 is TGTGCCAGCAGTACGACAGGGGTCCAAGAGACCCAGTACTTC.

This clonotype appeared a few times. This chain joins TRBV6-1 and TRBJ1-6; no reliable D call. CDR3 length: 16 residues. V lost 5 bases and J lost 7, with 18 bases in between. Per germline, CDR1 MNHNS and CDR2 SASEGT. This chain's CDR3 is CASSPSGALGNSPLHF. CDR3 coding DNA: TGTGCCAGCAGTCCAAGCGGTGCGTTGGGAAATTCACCCCTCCACTTT.

This clonotype was observed a few times. The genes are TRBV20-1 and TRBJ1-1; 8 bases match TRBD1. From germline, CDR1 is DFQATT and CDR2 SNEGSKA (reference sequence). The junction had 14 bases not matched to a gene; V was cut back by 4 bases and J by 1 base. The CDR3 covers 17 residues. CDR3 in amino acids: CSAKGGQGKGRNTEAFF. In DNA, the CDR3 is TGCAGTGCTAAGGGCGGACAGGGAAAAGGTCGGAACACTGAAGCTTTCTTT.

This clonotype was recorded many times. This sequence joins TRBV28 and TRBJ1-1; no definite D call. The germline V and J ends were trimmed by 6 bases and 1 base, with 12 bases remaining between them. The CDR3 length is 14 residues. In germline, CDR1 is MDHEN, CDR2 SYDVKM. The CDR3 loop is CASRPVRRNTEAFF. CDR3 bases: TGTGCCAGCAGGCCCGTGCGAAGGAACACTGAAGCTTTCTTT.

The J gene is TRBJ2-7, the V gene TRBV3-1; D call uncertain. The germline V and J ends were trimmed by 3 bases and 2 bases, with 14 bases remaining between them. The CDR3 has 15 amino acids. Looked up from germline, CDR1 is LGHDT and CDR2 is YNNKEL (reference sequence). This CDR3 reads CASSQSRSGAYEQYF. Written as DNA, the CDR3 is TGTGCCAGCAGCCAGAGCAGGAGTGGAGCCTACGAGCAGTACTTC.

In this sample, this clonotype turned up many times. The chain carries TRBV28 and TRBJ1-1; TRBD1 aligns across 10 bases. Germline trimming cut 0 bases from V and 5 bases from J; bases unmatched to any gene: 3. The CDR3 is 15 amino acids. Per the germline V gene, CDR1 is MDHEN and CDR2 is SYDVKM. For the CDR3, the DNA is TGTGCCAGCAGTTTATGGACAGGGGGCAAGACTGAAGCTTTCTTT. It is translated as CASSLWTGGKTEAFF.

The chain combines TRBV6-1 with TRBJ1-1; 7 bases line up with TRBD1. This CDR3 is 16 amino acids long. Losses at the gene ends were 6 bases for V and 8 bases for J; bases not matched to a gene: 18. CDR1 is MNHNS and CDR2 is SASEGT in the germline V gene. CDR3: CASRQVTGRLYGEAFF. The CDR3 DNA is TGTGCCAGCAGACAGGTGACAGGGAGACTTTATGGCGAAGCTTTCTTT.

The J gene is TRBJ2-7, the V gene TRBV30; 8 bases agree with TRBD1. Germline V lookup: CDR1 GTSNPN, CDR2 SVGIG (reference sequence). V lost 0 bases and J lost 7; bases outside the gene matches: 11. The CDR3 is 15 amino acids. The DNA for the CDR3 is TGTGCCTGGAGTGTCCGGGACAGGAGCCTCCGGGAGCAGTACTTC. Protein sequence: CAWSVRDRSLREQYF.

This clonotype was detected many times. The chain uses TRBV7-3 and TRBJ2-2, with no clear D. Germline-derived CDR1 and CDR2 are SGHTA and FQGTGA. The CDR3 covers 13 residues. V was pared by 5 bases and J by 1 base, with 5 bases between. In DNA form, the CDR3 reads TGTGCCAGCAGCCCCCGGAACACCGGGGAGCTGTTTTTT. This translates into CASSPRNTGELFF.

The CDR3 DNA is TGCAGCGTTTTAGAGGCGCGCGGAACTGAAGCTTTCTTT. The encoded protein is CSVLEARGTEAFF. The V and J genes are TRBV29-1 and TRBJ1-1; D is unclear. The CDR3 runs 13 residues. Deletions cut 5 bases from V and 5 bases from J, with 15 bases between. Per the germline V gene, CDR1 is SQVTM and CDR2 is ANQGSEA.

This clonotype showed up just a few times. The chain joins TRBV27 to TRBJ1-2, with D tentatively TRBD1 (5 bases). Germline lookup yields CDR1 MNHEY and CDR2 SMNVEV (reference sequence). The CDR3 has 14 amino acids. V lost 6 bases and J lost 4, with 15 bases in between. CDR3 amino acids: CASRLRGFGYGYTF. Written as DNA, the CDR3 is TGTGCCAGCAGACTAAGGGGCTTCGGCTATGGCTACACCTTC.

The sample holds a few counts of this clonotype. The genes are TRBV6-1 and TRBJ1-5; 7 positions match TRBD1. The CDR3 spans 14 residues. CDR1 and CDR2 (germline): MNHNS, SASEGT. V trimming: 6 bases; J trimming: 0 bases; junction bases outside the gene matches: 2. Here the CDR3 reads CASRGDSSNQPQHF. The CDR3 nucleotides are TGTGCCAGCAGGGGGGACAGTAGCAATCAGCCCCAGCATTTT.

This chain uses TRBV5-1 with TRBJ1-2; 8 nucleotides line up with TRBD1. The V gene's germline CDR1 is SGHRS and CDR2 YFSETQ. CDR3 length: 12 amino acids. Trimming at V came to 6 bases and at J to 6 bases, leaving 4 bases not matched to a gene. This CDR3 reads CASTGGADGYTF. In DNA form, the CDR3 reads TGCGCCAGCACAGGGGGCGCGGATGGCTACACCTTC.